This T cell receptor beta chain emerged from a study of monozygotic twins with cystic fibrosis. Repertoires were generated with immunoSEQ multiplex PCR, while TCRdb's copy carries only in-frame clones and drops some. The sample has around 12,000 clones, 70% to 90% seen once. The length of the CDR3 is 12 residues. The V gene's germline CDR1 is GTSNPN and CDR2 SVGIG (reference sequence). V was pared by 2 bases and J by 8 bases, with 6 bases of the junction left unmatched. Sequencing was performed on blood. This rearrangement joins TRBV30 to TRBJ2-7; 7 nucleotides align to TRBD2. The TCR originated in a man aged 18 to 29 with cystic fibrosis. The CDR3 nucleotides are TGTGCCTGGAGTACTGCGGGAGAGAAGCAGTACTTC. The encoded protein is CAWSTAGEKQYF.